This T cell receptor (beta chain) was profiled in a study of blood T cell repertoires in COVID-19. TCRdb keeps only in-frame clones here, not all; method: immunoSEQ multiplex PCR. The top ten hold roughly a quarter of the sample, which has approximately 120,000 clones, over 75% seen once. The sequenced sample was peripheral blood. This sequence was found in a woman of 80 years or more with acute or convalescent COVID-19.

CDR3 amino acids: CASSEYGRGHAPLHF. The CDR3 nucleotides are TGTGCCAGCAGTGAATATGGCAGGGGGCATGCACCCCTCCACTTT. This chain connects TRBV25-1 to TRBJ1-6; TRBD1 matches at 8 bases. There are 15 residues in the CDR3. The germline V gene has CDR1 MGHDK and CDR2 SYGVNS. The junction had 6 bases not matched to a gene; V was cut back by 0 bases and J by 11 bases. Together with reference TRBV25-1 and TRBJ1-6, the CDR3 gives the full variable domain: EADIYQTPRYLVIGTGKKITLECSQTMGHDKMYWYQQDPGMELHLIHYSYGVNSTEKGDLSSESTVSRIRTEHFPLTLESARPSHTSQYLCASSEYGRGHAPLHFGNGTRLTVT.